The source of this TCR beta chain is a study of vaccination and CD4 T cells after COVID-19. As concerns this clonotype: The antigen is not known.

This sample's treatment: approximately 9-day PBMC culture with coronavirus spike peptide pools or control peptides (ViraFEST assay). The collection of CD4+ T cells from the unexposed donor took place before the COVID-19 pandemic (2011-2018). This CDR3 is built from 13 residues. Germline V gene sequence: CDR1 SGHNT, CDR2 YENEEA. V was trimmed by 5 bases and J by 6 bases, leaving 14 bases between them. With the Oncomine TCR Beta short-read assay, DNA from cultured CD4+ T cells was sequenced. MiXCR was run by TCRdb on the PCR reads, yielding one entry per CDR3 protein. This table holds approximately 7,000 distinct CDR3 sequences, less than 35% found once.

The sample comprised CD4+ T cells from blood, cultured in vitro. The J gene is TRBJ2-7, the V gene TRBV11-3; no clear D gene. The clonotype originates from a human donor in good health. CDR3 DNA: TGTGCCAGCAGCGCCAACCTCGGGTCCGAGCAGTACTTC. Translation: CASSANLGSEQYF. Using reference TRBV11-3 and TRBJ2-7 for the parts outside the CDR3, the full variable domain is EAGVVQSPRYKIIEKKQPVAFWCNPISGHNTLYWYLQNLGQGPELLIRYENEEAVDDSQLPKDRFSAERLKGVDSTLKIQPAELGDSAVYLCASSANLGSEQYFGPGTRLTVT.